This TCR beta chain was recovered during a study of cytomegalovirus exposure and HLA in healthy donors. Study context: The early release's HLA-typed donors yielded approximately 81 million unique TCRs. Study-level points and caveats: With high specificity and sensitivity, the classifier reportedly diagnosed cytomegalovirus status. The study recorded about 150 TCR beta chains that were cytomegalovirus-associated.

Trimming took off 5 bases at V and 2 bases at J, with 12 bases between the two ends. This CDR3 comprises 14 residues. The V gene's germline CDR1 is KGHSH and CDR2 LQKENI. About this clone itself: The antigen remains unidentified.

Primers: 60 Vbeta forward and 13 Jbeta reverse. Sequenced by immunoSEQ multiplex PCR; TCRdb stores in-frame clones only, minus some. The data hold about 170,000 clones, with around 80% observed a single time. This TCR was sampled from a man aged 18-30 years in good health and CMV-seronegative. The V and J genes are TRBV18 and TRBJ1-2; possible D gene TRBD1, 6 bases. Source material: PBMCs. As DNA, the CDR3 is TGTGCCAGCTCAAAGACAGGCGAGAACTATGGCTACACCTTC. This gives the protein CASSKTGENYGYTF.